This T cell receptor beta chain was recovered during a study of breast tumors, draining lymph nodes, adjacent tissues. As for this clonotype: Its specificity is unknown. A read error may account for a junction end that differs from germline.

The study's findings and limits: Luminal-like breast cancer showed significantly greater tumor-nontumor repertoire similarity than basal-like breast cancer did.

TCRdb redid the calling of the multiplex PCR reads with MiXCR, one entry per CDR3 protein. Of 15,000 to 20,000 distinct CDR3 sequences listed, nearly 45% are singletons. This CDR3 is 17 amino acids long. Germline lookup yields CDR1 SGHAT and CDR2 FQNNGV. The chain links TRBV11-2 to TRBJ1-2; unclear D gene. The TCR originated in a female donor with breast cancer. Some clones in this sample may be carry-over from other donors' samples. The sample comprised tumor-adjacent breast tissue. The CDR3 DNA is TGTGCCAGCAGCTCGTGGGCCCTCACCCCTGAAGTGAATGGCTACGCCTTC. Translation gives CASSSWALTPEVNGYAF.